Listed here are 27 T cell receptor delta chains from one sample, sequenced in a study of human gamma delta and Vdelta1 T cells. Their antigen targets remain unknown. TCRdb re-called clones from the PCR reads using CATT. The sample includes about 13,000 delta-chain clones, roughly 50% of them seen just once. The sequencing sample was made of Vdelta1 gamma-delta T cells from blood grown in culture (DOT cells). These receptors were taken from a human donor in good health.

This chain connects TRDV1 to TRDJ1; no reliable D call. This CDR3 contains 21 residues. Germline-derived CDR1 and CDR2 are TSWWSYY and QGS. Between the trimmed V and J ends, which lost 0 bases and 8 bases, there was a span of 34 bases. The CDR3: CALGELPLSTKAWYAGKKLIF. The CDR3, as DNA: TGTGCTCTTGGGGAACTCCCTCTATCCACGAAAGCTTGGTACGCGGGAAAGAAACTCATCTTT.

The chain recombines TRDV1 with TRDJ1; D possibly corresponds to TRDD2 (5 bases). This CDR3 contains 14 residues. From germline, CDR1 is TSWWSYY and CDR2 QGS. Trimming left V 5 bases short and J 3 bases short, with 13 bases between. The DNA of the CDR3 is TGTGCTCTTGGGAACCTACGTGTGGCCGATAAACTCATCTTT. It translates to CALGNLRVADKLIF.

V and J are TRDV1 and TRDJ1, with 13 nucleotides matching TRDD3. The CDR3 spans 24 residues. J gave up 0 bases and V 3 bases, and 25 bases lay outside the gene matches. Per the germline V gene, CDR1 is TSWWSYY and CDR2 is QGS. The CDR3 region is CALGDKFQPYTTGGYATHTDKLIF. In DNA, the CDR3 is TGTGCTCTTGGGGACAAATTCCAGCCCTATACTACTGGGGGATACGCAACTCACACCGATAAACTCATCTTT.

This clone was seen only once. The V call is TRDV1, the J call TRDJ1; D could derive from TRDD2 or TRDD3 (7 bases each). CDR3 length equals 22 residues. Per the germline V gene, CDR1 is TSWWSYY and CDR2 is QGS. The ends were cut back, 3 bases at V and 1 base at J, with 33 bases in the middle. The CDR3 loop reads CALGDFVPTLDPGGASTDKLIF. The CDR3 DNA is TGTGCTCTTGGGGACTTCGTTCCTACGTTGGACCCTGGGGGCGCCAGCACCGATAAACTCATCTTT.

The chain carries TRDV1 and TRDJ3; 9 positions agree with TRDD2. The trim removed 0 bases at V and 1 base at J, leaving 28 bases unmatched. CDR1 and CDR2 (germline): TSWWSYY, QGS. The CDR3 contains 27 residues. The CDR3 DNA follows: TGTGCTCTTGGGGAACTAATGCAAGAGGCCCTTCCTACTTTTGGGGCTTTACTGTCCTGGGACACCCGACAGATGTTTTTC. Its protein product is CALGELMQEALPTFGALLSWDTRQMFF.

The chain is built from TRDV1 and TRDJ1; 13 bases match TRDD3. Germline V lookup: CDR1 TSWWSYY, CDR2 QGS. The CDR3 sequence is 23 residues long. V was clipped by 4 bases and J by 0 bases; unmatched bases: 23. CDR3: CALGVHNPRSITGGYEYTDKLIF. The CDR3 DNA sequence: TGTGCTCTTGGGGTCCATAACCCCCGATCCATTACTGGGGGATACGAGTACACCGATAAACTCATCTTT.

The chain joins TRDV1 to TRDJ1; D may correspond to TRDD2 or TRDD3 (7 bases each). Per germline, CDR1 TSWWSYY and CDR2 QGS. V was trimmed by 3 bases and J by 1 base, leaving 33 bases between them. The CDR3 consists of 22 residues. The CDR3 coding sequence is TGTGCTCTTGGGGAGCCCCTTACCTTCCTGGGGGCTGATGGAGGGGGCACCGATAAACTCATCTTT. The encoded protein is CALGEPLTFLGADGGGTDKLIF.

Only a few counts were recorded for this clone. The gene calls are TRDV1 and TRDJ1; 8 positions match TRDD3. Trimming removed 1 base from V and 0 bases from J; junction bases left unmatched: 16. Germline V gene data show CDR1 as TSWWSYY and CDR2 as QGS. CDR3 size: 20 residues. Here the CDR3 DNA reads TGTGCTCTTGGGGAACGGGATTCTGAAGGGATACGCTCGTACACCGATAAACTCATCTTT. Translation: CALGERDSEGIRSYTDKLIF.

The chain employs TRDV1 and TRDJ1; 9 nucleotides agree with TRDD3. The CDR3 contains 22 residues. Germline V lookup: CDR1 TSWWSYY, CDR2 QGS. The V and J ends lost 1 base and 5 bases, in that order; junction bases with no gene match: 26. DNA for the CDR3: TGTGCTCTTGGGGAACCGACTGCCACTTCCGGCCTATTGGGGGATAGGAGGGATAAACTCATCTTT. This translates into CALGEPTATSGLLGDRRDKLIF.

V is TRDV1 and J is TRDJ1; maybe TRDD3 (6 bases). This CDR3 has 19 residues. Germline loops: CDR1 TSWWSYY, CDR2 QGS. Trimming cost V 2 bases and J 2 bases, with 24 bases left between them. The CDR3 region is CALGERRVDSGEETDKLIF. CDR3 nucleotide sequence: TGTGCTCTTGGGGAAAGAAGGGTGGACTCTGGGGAAGAAACCGATAAACTCATCTTT.

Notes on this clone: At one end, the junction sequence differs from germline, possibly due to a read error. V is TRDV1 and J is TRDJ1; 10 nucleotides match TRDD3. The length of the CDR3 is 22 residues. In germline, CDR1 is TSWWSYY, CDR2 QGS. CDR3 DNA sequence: TGTGCTCGTGGGGAACCGCTAGGAGTGACACGAGGGGGATACGAGGGAACCGATAAACTCATCTTT. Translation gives CARGEPLGVTRGGYEGTDKLIF.

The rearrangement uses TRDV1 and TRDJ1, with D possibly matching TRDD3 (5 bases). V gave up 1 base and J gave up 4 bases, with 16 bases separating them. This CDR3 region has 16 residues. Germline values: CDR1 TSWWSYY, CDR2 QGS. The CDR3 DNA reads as TGTGCTCTTGGGGAACGGAGTGTCGGGGAATACGATAAACTCATCTTT. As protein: CALGERSVGEYDKLIF.

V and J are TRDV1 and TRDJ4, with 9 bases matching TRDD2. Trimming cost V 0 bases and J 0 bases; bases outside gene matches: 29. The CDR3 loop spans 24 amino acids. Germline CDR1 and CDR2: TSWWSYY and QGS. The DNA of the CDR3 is TGTGCTCTTGGGGAACTAGACAGCCTTCCTACGAGACTGGGATATCGTTTAACGGCCAGACCCCTGATCTTT. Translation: CALGELDSLPTRLGYRLTARPLIF.

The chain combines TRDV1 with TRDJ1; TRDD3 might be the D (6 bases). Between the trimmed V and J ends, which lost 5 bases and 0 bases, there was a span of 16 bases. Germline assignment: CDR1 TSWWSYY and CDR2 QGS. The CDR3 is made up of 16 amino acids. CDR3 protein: CALGKEGLGYTDKLIF. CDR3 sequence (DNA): TGTGCTCTTGGGAAAGAGGGTCTGGGGTACACCGATAAACTCATCTTT.

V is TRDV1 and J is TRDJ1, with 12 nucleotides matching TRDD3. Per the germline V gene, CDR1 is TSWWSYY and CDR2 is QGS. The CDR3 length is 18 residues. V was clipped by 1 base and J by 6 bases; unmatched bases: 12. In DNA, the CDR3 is TGTGCTCTTGGGGAACGGCTGACTACTGGGGGATACCCCAATAAACTCATCTTT. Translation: CALGERLTTGGYPNKLIF.

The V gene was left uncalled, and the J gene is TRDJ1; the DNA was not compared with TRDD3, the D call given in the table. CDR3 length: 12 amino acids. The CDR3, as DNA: TGTTCGGGGGATACTGGCACCGATAAACTCATCTTT. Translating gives CSGDTGTDKLIF.

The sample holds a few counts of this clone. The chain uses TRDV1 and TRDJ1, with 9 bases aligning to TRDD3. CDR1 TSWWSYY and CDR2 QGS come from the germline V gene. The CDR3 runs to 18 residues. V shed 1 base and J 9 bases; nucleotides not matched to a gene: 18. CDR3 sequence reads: CALGEPRSSGIRGVQLIF. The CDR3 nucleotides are TGTGCTCTTGGGGAACCACGATCCTCGGGGATACGCGGGGTTCAACTCATCTTT.

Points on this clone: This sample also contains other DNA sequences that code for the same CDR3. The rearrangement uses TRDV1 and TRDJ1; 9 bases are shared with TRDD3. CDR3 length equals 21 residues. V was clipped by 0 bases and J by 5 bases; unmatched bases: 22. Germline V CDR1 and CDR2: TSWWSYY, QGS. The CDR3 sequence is CALGELSALFLPSGGSDKLIF. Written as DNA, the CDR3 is TGTGCTCTTGGGGAACTATCCGCTCTCTTCCTGCCCTCTGGGGGATCTGATAAACTCATCTTT.

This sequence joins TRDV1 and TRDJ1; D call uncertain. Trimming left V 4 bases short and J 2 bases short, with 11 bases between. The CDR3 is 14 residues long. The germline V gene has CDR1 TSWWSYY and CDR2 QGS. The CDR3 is CALGGSRRTDKLIF. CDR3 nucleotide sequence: TGTGCTCTTGGGGGGTCACGGAGGACCGATAAACTCATCTTT.

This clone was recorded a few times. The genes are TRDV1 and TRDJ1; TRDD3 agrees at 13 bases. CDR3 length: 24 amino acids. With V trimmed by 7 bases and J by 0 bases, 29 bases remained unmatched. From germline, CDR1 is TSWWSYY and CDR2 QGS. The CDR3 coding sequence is TGTGCTCTTGCTCCCTTCCTACTGTCGTATCGGGCGGACTGGGGGATACGTAACACCGATAAACTCATCTTT. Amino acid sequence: CALAPFLLSYRADWGIRNTDKLIF.

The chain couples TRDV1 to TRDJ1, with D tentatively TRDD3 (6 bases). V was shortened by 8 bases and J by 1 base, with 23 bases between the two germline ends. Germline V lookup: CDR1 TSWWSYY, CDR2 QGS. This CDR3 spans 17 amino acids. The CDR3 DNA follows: TGTGCTCTTAAAATTGGGGGTCTGAGTAAAAGCACCGATAAACTCATCTTT. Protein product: CALKIGGLSKSTDKLIF.

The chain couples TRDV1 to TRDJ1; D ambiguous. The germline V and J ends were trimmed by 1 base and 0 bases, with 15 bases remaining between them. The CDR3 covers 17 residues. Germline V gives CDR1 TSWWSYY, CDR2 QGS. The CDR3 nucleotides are TGTGCTCTTGGGGAACACCGTCGGGTAAACCACACCGATAAACTCATCTTT. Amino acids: CALGEHRRVNHTDKLIF.

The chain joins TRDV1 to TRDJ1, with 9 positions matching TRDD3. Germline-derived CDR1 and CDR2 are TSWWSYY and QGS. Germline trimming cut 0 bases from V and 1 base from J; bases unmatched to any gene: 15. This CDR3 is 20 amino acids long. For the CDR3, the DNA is TGTGCTCTTGGGGAACTAGGAGTGATTGAATGGGGGATAACCACCGATAAACTCATCTTT. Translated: CALGELGVIEWGITTDKLIF.

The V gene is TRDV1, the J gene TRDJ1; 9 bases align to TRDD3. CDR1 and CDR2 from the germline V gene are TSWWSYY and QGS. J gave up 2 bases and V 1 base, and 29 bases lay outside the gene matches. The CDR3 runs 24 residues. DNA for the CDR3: TGTGCTCTTGGGGAACCCATCCCCTACGACTGGACTACTGGGGGACGTCGTCGGACCGATAAACTCATCTTT. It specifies CALGEPIPYDWTTGGRRRTDKLIF.

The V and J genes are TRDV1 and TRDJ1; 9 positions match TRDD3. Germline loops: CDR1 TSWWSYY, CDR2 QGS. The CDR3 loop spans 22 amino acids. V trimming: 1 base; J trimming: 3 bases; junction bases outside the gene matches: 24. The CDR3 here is CALGERLPPEYWGTLSSDKLIF. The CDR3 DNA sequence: TGTGCTCTTGGGGAACGGCTCCCTCCAGAGTACTGGGGGACCCTTTCGTCCGATAAACTCATCTTT.

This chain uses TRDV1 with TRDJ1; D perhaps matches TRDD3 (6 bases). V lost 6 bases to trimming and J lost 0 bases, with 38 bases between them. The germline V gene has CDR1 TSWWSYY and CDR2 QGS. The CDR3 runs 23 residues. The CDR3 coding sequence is TGTGCTCTTGGCAAAATTACCCACCTACCGGGGGACGCGAGCAAGGGGTACACCGATAAACTCATCTTT. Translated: CALGKITHLPGDASKGYTDKLIF.

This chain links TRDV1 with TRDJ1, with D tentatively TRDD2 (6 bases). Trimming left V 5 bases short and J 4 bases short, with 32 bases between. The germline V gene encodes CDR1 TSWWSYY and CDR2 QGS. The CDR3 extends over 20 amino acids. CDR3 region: CALGKGTFPTLITLGDKLIF. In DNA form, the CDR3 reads TGTGCTCTTGGGAAGGGAACCTTCCCCACGTTGATAACCCTCGGCGATAAACTCATCTTT.